A selection of T cell receptor beta chains follows, all from one sample in a study of identical twins. TCRdb recomputed calls from the 5' RACE reads with MiXCR, one row per CDR3 protein. The sample shows 410,000 or so distinct CDR3 sequences, about 18% of them seen only once. Sequencing was performed on naive T cells sorted from blood. These receptors originate from a man between 45 and 60 years old in good health. The CDR3 runs from the conserved cysteine through the conserved F or W. A D gene is named only where the DNA matches it firmly. Expanded clones get a size class; other rows say once, few or many, or leave the size out.

clone_size j_call v_call d_call cdr3_length cdr3_nt cdr3_aa
- TRBJ2-2 TRBV29-1 TRBD1 14 TGCAGCGTGGGGGACAGGGAGAACACCGGGGAGCTGTTTTTT CSVGDRENTGELFF
many TRBJ1-6 TRBV12-3/TRBV12-4 - 14 TGTGCCAGCAGCCGACTCGAGGGACTTTCACCCCTCCACTTT CASSRLEGLSPLHF
- TRBJ2-4 TRBV6-2/TRBV6-3 - 19 TGTGCCAGCAGTTACTTGACAGTCTGCCCCACTTTAGCCAAAAACATTCAGTACTTC CASSYLTVCPTLAKNIQYF
many TRBJ2-7 TRBV27 TRBD2 13 TGTGCCAGCAGTGCACTAGCGGCCTACGAGCAGTACTTC CASSALAAYEQYF
many TRBJ2-6 TRBV20-1 - 13 TGCAGTGCTACACTCGCTGGGGCCAACGTCCTGACTTTC CSATLAGANVLTF
many TRBJ2-7 TRBV7-9 - 14 TGTGCCAGCAGCTTAAGCAGGGCCGCCAGCGAGCAGTACTTC CASSLSRAASEQYF
many TRBJ2-5 TRBV20-1 - 14 TGCAGTGCTAGGGAGGGCCGTTTGAGGGAGACCCAGTACTTC CSAREGRLRETQYF
few TRBJ2-1 TRBV27 TRBD2 20 TGTGCCAGCAGACTTACTCCGGGACTAGCGGGAGGGCCGGGCTACAATGAGCAGTTCTTC CASRLTPGLAGGPGYNEQFF
few TRBJ1-6 TRBV20-1 - 13 TGCAGTGCTAAGCCAGGGGATAATTCACCCCTCCACTTT CSAKPGDNSPLHF
- TRBJ2-3 TRBV7-9 TRBD2 17 TGTGCCAGCAGCACCGCTCAGACTAGCGGGGGGGCAGATACGCAGTATTTT CASSTAQTSGGADTQYF
- TRBJ2-5 TRBV10-3 TRBD2 17 TGTGCCATCAGTGACACCTACGCCGGGACTAGTCAAGAGACCCAGTACTTC CAISDTYAGTSQETQYF
- TRBJ2-1 TRBV29-1 - 14 TGCAGCGTTGAAGGTGGCGGCTCCTACAATGAGCAGTTCTTC CSVEGGGSYNEQFF
once TRBJ2-5 TRBV3-1 TRBD2 15 TGTGCCAGCAGCCGACCGGGACTAGTCCAAGAGACCCAGTACTTC CASSRPGLVQETQYF
- TRBJ2-1 TRBV28 - 14 TGTGCCAGCAGTTTCGACAACTCCTACAATGAGCAGTTCTTC CASSFDNSYNEQFF
many TRBJ2-1 TRBV5-1 TRBD2 16 TGCGCCAGCAGCTTGGTCTCTAGCGGGAGGAGGAATGAGCAGTTCTTC CASSLVSSGRRNEQFF
- TRBJ2-5 TRBV7-2 TRBD2 15 TGTGCCAGCAGCGTTGGGACTATCACGAGGGAGACCCAGTACTTC CASSVGTITRETQYF
many TRBJ2-5 TRBV7-3 - 15 TGTGCCAGCAGCCATTCCGGGACGCGAGGAGAGACCCAGTACTTC CASSHSGTRGETQYF
- TRBJ2-3 TRBV5-6 TRBD2 16 TGTGCCAGCAGCCGACTAGCGGGGACTAGCACAGATACGCAGTATTTT CASSRLAGTSTDTQYF
- TRBJ2-2 TRBV15 TRBD1 14 TGTGCCACCAAGAAGGACAGGGGGGCCGGGGAGCTGTTTTTT CATKKDRGAGELFF
few TRBJ1-4 TRBV4-3 TRBD1 16 TGCGCCAGCAGCCAAGGGGAAGCGGGACAGGGAGAAAAACTGTTTTTT CASSQGEAGQGEKLFF
few TRBJ2-3 TRBV29-1 - 13 TGCAGCGTCTGGGGGCGGTACACAGATACGCAGTATTTT CSVWGRYTDTQYF
- TRBJ2-5 TRBV2 TRBD2 14 TGTGCCAGCAGTGATACGGGACTACAAGAGACCCAGTACTTC CASSDTGLQETQYF
few TRBJ2-1 TRBV7-8 - 12 TGTGCCAGCAGCTTAGGCGCCAGGGGAAAGTTCTTC CASSLGARGKFF
- TRBJ2-2 TRBV4-3 - 16 TGCGCCAGCAGCCTGGGCGGGGGCGCGGGCACCGGGGAGCTGTTTTTT CASSLGGGAGTGELFF
- TRBJ1-4 TRBV20-1 - 12 TGCAGTGCTAGAGTAAGGAATGAAAAACTGTTTTTT CSARVRNEKLFF
many TRBJ2-2 TRBV5-1 TRBD1 16 TGCGCCAGCAGCTCCCTCCGGGACAGGTCCACCGGGGAGCTGTTTTTT CASSSLRDRSTGELFF
many TRBJ2-1 TRBV12-3/TRBV12-4 - 15 TGTGCCAGCAGTTTAAGGCAGGGACCCTACAATGAGCAGTTCTTC CASSLRQGPYNEQFF
few TRBJ2-7 TRBV5-1 - 15 TGCGCCAGCAGCTTGGTGGGGGACACTTCCTACGAGCAGTACTTC CASSLVGDTSYEQYF
- TRBJ2-7 TRBV13 TRBD1 17 TGTGCCAGCAGCGCCGGGACAGGGGGTGGAGGGGTTTACGAGCAGTACTTC CASSAGTGGGGVYEQYF
many TRBJ2-5 TRBV9 - 15 TGTGCCAGCAGCGGGGAGGACCGATACCAAGAGACCCAGTACTTC CASSGEDRYQETQYF
few TRBJ2-1 TRBV7-2 TRBD1 16 TGTGCCAGCAGTCGATCTCCGGGACAGGGCTACAATGAGCAGTTCTTC CASSRSPGQGYNEQFF
once TRBJ2-1 TRBV28 TRBD2 16 TGTGCCAGCAGTTTACTGTCGGGAGGGTCCTACAATGAGCAGTTCTTC CASSLLSGGSYNEQFF
many TRBJ2-1 TRBV7-2 - 15 TGTGCCAGCAGCCCAGAGATTGGCTCCTACAATGAGCAGTTCTTC CASSPEIGSYNEQFF
- TRBJ2-5 TRBV7-9 - 16 TGTGCCAGCAGCCCCAGTGTCTCAATCGAGAAAGAGACCCAGTACTTC CASSPSVSIEKETQYF
- TRBJ2-3 TRBV4-3 TRBD2 15 TGCGCCAGCAGCCATGAACTAGCGGGGGCGGATACGCAGTATTTT CASSHELAGADTQYF
few TRBJ2-4 TRBV11-2 TRBD1 18 TGTGCCAGCAGCTTAGGTTTTCGGACAGGGGTAGCCAAAAACATTCAGTACTTC CASSLGFRTGVAKNIQYF
- TRBJ1-4 TRBV7-2 TRBD1 17 TGTGCCAGCAGCCCAGCAGGGGGGCTAATGATGGGCGGAAAACTGTTTTTT CASSPAGGLMMGGKLFF
few TRBJ2-7 TRBV11-2 - 15 TGTGCCAGCACCAAAGGGCTAGCACCCAGCTACGAGCAGTACTTC CASTKGLAPSYEQYF
- TRBJ2-1 TRBV3-1 TRBD2 14 TGTGCCAGCAGCCGGGGGACTAGCGAGGGTTGGCAGTTCTTC CASSRGTSEGWQFF
- TRBJ2-1 TRBV5-1 - 16 TGCGCCAGCAGCCCGATGGCAGCGAGCTCCTACAATGAGCAGTTCTTC CASSPMAASSYNEQFF
few TRBJ2-5 TRBV20-1 TRBD1 14 TGCAGTGCTGCCCGGGACAGCCGCCAAGAGACCCAGTACTTC CSAARDSRQETQYF
few TRBJ2-3 TRBV28 - 11 TGTGCCAGCAGTTTAAGGATCACGCAGTATTTT CASSLRITQYF
- TRBJ2-6 TRBV7-9 TRBD2 17 TGTGCCAGCAGCGAGGGGACTAGCGGGCTAAGGGCCAACGTCCTGACTTTC CASSEGTSGLRANVLTF
- TRBJ2-2 TRBV9 TRBD1 16 TGTGCCAGCAGCGTTACCGGGACAGGGAACACCGGGGAGCTGTTTTTT CASSVTGTGNTGELFF
- TRBJ2-7 TRBV30 - 12 TGTGCCTGGAGTAGACTGGTAGGGGATCAGTACTTC CAWSRLVGDQYF
few TRBJ2-5 TRBV28 - 14 TGTGCCAGCAGTTTATACAGCCCTCAAGAGACCCAGTACTTC CASSLYSPQETQYF
many TRBJ1-2 TRBV12-3/TRBV12-4 - 11 TGTGCCAATCTGGGGGACCATGGCTACACCTTC CANLGDHGYTF